The clone carrying this T cell receptor (beta chain) was counted once. Its target is unknown. This entry comes from a study of beta chain features in type 1 diabetes. General observations from the study: Moderate yet significant TCRB CDR3 shortening was seen in Type 1 diabetes patients in all four CD4+ subsets.

CDR1 is SGHTA, CDR2 FQGTGA, per germline. The CDR3 consists of 13 residues. Trimming at V came to 2 bases and at J to 9 bases, leaving 4 bases not matched to a gene. All of the isolated RNA was reverse transcribed, so expressed TCRB transcripts were sequenced. Sequencing used immunoSEQ multiplex PCR; TCRdb keeps in-frame clones, though not all of them. Here the sample spans around 53,000 clones, under 75% being singletons. This receptor was taken from a woman under 40 with type 1 diabetes. The rearrangement links TRBV7-3 to TRBJ2-1; 7 nucleotides match TRBD2. Source material: stem cell memory CD4+ T cells from blood. Here the CDR3 reads CASSLWGEGEQFF. DNA of the CDR3: TGTGCCAGCAGCTTATGGGGGGAGGGTGAGCAGTTCTTC.